The 27 T cell receptor beta chains below come from one sample, sequenced in a study of T-cell memory formation after mild COVID-19. TCRdb recomputed calls from the 5' RACE reads with MiXCR, one row per CDR3 protein. The sample has 400,000 or so distinct CDR3 sequences; 20% are singletons. The specimen was PBMCs or a T cell subset sorted from them (not recorded which). These receptors came from an adult woman who had mild COVID-19 (a few samples of this study predate the infection). Cell type and time point are not known.

This chain connects TRBV12-3 or TRBV12-4 to TRBJ2-4, with TRBD1 as a possible D gene (7 bases). V gave up 0 bases and J gave up 0 bases, with 15 bases separating them. There are 18 residues in the CDR3. The CDR3 DNA sequence: TGTGCCAGCAGTTTAGCCTTCAGGGGGGAGCTAGCCAAAAACATTCAGTACTTC. The encoded protein is CASSLAFRGELAKNIQYF.

This clonotype was recorded many times. CDR3 bases: TGTGCCAGCAGCTTCCCCGGGAGTCCCTCTGGCAATGAGCAGTTCTTC. Protein product: CASSFPGSPSGNEQFF. The J gene is TRBJ2-1, the V gene TRBV7-3; a possible D gene is TRBD2 (6 bases). The CDR3 has 16 residues. Per germline, CDR1 SGHTA and CDR2 FQGTGA. The germline V and J ends were trimmed by 3 bases and 6 bases, with 18 bases remaining between them.

The V and J genes are TRBV5-1 and TRBJ2-1; D call uncertain. The length of the CDR3 is 14 residues. Germline V gene data show CDR1 as SGHRS and CDR2 as YFSETQ. V lost 4 bases and J 6 bases, leaving 14 bases between the germline ends. The CDR3 region is CASSPISSSNEQFF. DNA of the CDR3: TGCGCCAGCAGCCCTATAAGTTCTTCCAATGAGCAGTTCTTC.

This sequence joins TRBV7-2 and TRBJ1-2; D is possibly TRBD1 (6 bases). The CDR3 runs to 12 residues. Looked up from germline, CDR1 is SGHTA and CDR2 is FQGNSA. V was clipped by 6 bases and J by 7 bases, with 12 bases between them. This CDR3 reads CASRPGTSGYTF. CDR3 DNA: TGTGCCAGCAGACCCGGGACATCTGGCTACACCTTC.

This clonotype was recorded many times. This chain connects TRBV4-1 to TRBJ2-7; the D is unclear. This CDR3 is 15 amino acids long. Germline CDR1 and CDR2: MGHRA and YSYEKL. V was pared by 0 bases and J by 4 bases, with 13 bases between. CDR3 sequence: CASSQDSDGYYEQYF. The CDR3 DNA sequence: TGCGCCAGCAGCCAAGATTCGGACGGGTATTACGAGCAGTACTTC.

This chain connects TRBV14 to TRBJ2-2; D is uncertain. The V and J ends lost 1 base and 11 bases respectively, with 8 bases between them. Per germline, CDR1 SGHDN and CDR2 FVKESK. The CDR3 is 12 residues long. In DNA, the CDR3 is TGTGCCAGCAGCCAAGGGATTAGCGAGCTGTTTTTT. It codes for CASSQGISELFF.

This clonotype was counted many times. The V gene is TRBV7-9, the J gene TRBJ1-6; the D gene is possibly TRBD1 (5 bases). CDR1 is SEHNR and CDR2 is FQNEAQ in the germline V gene (reference sequence). V dropped 6 bases and J dropped 14 bases, with 14 bases sitting between them. This CDR3 has 12 residues. The CDR3 reads CASSSGVRTLHF. For the CDR3, the DNA is TGTGCCAGCAGTTCGGGGGTGCGAACCCTCCACTTT.

In this sample, this clonotype turned up a few times. V usage is TRBV29-1 and J usage is TRBJ2-1; tentative D call: TRBD2 (5 bases). The CDR3 spans 12 residues. Germline loops: CDR1 SQVTM, CDR2 ANQGSEA. V lost 7 bases, J lost 7 bases, and 14 bases lay in between. As DNA, the CDR3 is TGCAGCGCCGCGGGCCCCTCAAATGAGCAGTTCTTC. It is translated as CSAAGPSNEQFF.

The chain has TRBV12-3 or TRBV12-4 and TRBJ2-3; TRBD2 is a possible D gene (5 bases). This CDR3 is built from 15 residues. V lost 5 bases and J 4 bases, leaving 16 bases between the germline ends. The CDR3 DNA is TGTGCCAGCAGTCTAGGGAGATCGCGTGCAGATACGCAGTATTTT. As protein: CASSLGRSRADTQYF.

The rearrangement links TRBV7-9 to TRBJ2-5; possibly TRBD2 for D (6 bases). The CDR3 sequence is 15 residues long. V dropped 4 bases and J dropped 2 bases, with 14 bases sitting between them. CDR1 is SEHNR and CDR2 is FQNEAQ in the germline V gene (reference sequence). The CDR3 region is CASSSGDSAQETQYF. Written as DNA, the CDR3 is TGTGCCAGCAGCTCGGGGGATAGCGCACAAGAGACCCAGTACTTC.

The chain recombines TRBV4-2 with TRBJ2-7; 7 bases fit TRBD1. Germline lookup yields CDR1 LGHNA and CDR2 YNFKEQ. Unmatched junction bases numbered 6, after V lost 0 bases and J lost 1 base. This CDR3 contains 16 residues. CDR3 DNA sequence: TGTGCCAGCAGCCAAGATTCGACAGGGATTTCCTACGAGCAGTACTTC. Its protein is CASSQDSTGISYEQYF.

The CDR3 nucleotides read TGCAGCGGCCTGGGACGAGGGGAGACCCAGTACTTC. Translation gives CSGLGRGETQYF. J is TRBJ2-5 and V is TRBV29-1; the D call may be TRBD1 or TRBD2 (5 bases each). The CDR3 loop spans 12 amino acids. V was trimmed by 7 bases and J by 5 bases, leaving 14 bases between them. CDR1 is SQVTM, CDR2 ANQGSEA, per germline.

This clonotype was seen more than once but under ten times. The chain joins TRBV3-1 to TRBJ2-5; D is unclear. Trimming stripped 9 bases from V and 5 bases from J, with 7 bases between. The germline V gene has CDR1 LGHDT and CDR2 YNNKEL (reference sequence). This CDR3 comprises 10 residues. This chain's CDR3 is CASLVETQYF. In DNA form, the CDR3 reads TGTGCCAGTCTCGTCGAGACCCAGTACTTC.

This clonotype was detected a few times. The V gene is TRBV6-2 or TRBV6-3, the J gene TRBJ2-1; D unclear. CDR1 and CDR2 from the germline V gene are MNHEY and SVGEGT. The CDR3 spans 11 residues. Trimming removed 5 bases from V and 9 bases from J, with 8 bases in between. CDR3 amino acids: CASSQGSEQFF. DNA of the CDR3: TGTGCCAGCAGTCAAGGAAGTGAGCAGTTCTTC.

This clonotype was found many times. J is TRBJ2-1 and V is TRBV24-1; 8 nucleotides agree with TRBD2. J was trimmed by 6 bases and V by 7 bases; bases with no gene match: 10. The CDR3 length is 15 residues. Germline V gene lookup returns CDR1 KGHDR and CDR2 SFDVKD. Here the CDR3 reads CATSTGGEPTNEQFF. CDR3 in DNA: TGTGCCACCAGCACCGGGGGGGAGCCAACCAATGAGCAGTTCTTC.

The table lists this clonotype with many counts. The chain joins TRBV27 to TRBJ1-5; 7 nucleotides align to TRBD1. The CDR3 runs 15 residues. Germline lookup yields CDR1 MNHEY and CDR2 SMNVEV (reference sequence). J lost 7 bases, V lost 3 bases, and 9 bases had no gene match. CDR3 sequence reads: CASSLVGAGGQPQHF. In nucleotides, the CDR3 is TGTGCCAGCAGTTTGGTTGGGGCAGGGGGGCAGCCCCAGCATTTT.

This chain links TRBV6-1 with TRBJ2-7, with D possibly matching TRBD1 (5 bases). The V end was cut by 3 bases, the J end by 3 bases, with 15 bases between. The germline CDR1 and CDR2 sequences are MNHNS and SASEGT. The CDR3 sequence is 15 residues long. CDR3 in DNA: TGTGCCAGCAGTGAGAGGCAGGGTGCCTTCTACGAGCAGTACTTC. Encoded protein: CASSERQGAFYEQYF.

This clonotype has only a few counts. This rearrangement joins TRBV6-2 or TRBV6-3 to TRBJ2-3, with D possibly TRBD1 on 6 matching bases. The CDR3 runs to 15 residues. Trimming cost V 2 bases and J 4 bases, with 13 bases left between them. Germline CDR1 reads MNHEY; CDR2 reads SVGEGT. The CDR3 DNA sequence: TGTGCCAGCAGTTACGGGGGACAAGGGGCAGATACGCAGTATTTT. Translated: CASSYGGQGADTQYF.

The rearrangement joins TRBV27 to TRBJ2-4, with TRBD1 matching over 8 bases. CDR1 is MNHEY and CDR2 is SMNVEV in the germline V gene (reference sequence). The CDR3 consists of 15 residues. The V gene end was trimmed by 5 bases and the J gene end by 7 bases; junction bases not matched to a gene: 10. The CDR3 here is CASSPRQGWGNIQYF. The CDR3 DNA sequence: TGTGCCAGCAGTCCGCGACAGGGGTGGGGGAACATTCAGTACTTC.

This clonotype turned up a few times. This chain links TRBV7-9 with TRBJ2-1, with D hard to call. V was clipped by 1 base and J by 9 bases, with 7 bases between them. The CDR3 runs 12 residues. Germline V gives CDR1 SEHNR, CDR2 FQNEAQ (reference sequence). The DNA for the CDR3 is TGTGCCAGCAGCTTAGTTGGCGGTGAGCAGTTCTTC. Its translation: CASSLVGGEQFF.

The chain has TRBV7-3 and TRBJ2-2; no firm D call. CDR1 and CDR2 from the germline V gene are SGHTA and FQGTGA. Trimming shortened V by 3 bases and J by 2 bases, and 7 bases separated the two germline ends. CDR3 length equals 14 residues. The CDR3 loop is CASSFGGNTGELFF. As DNA, the CDR3 is TGTGCCAGCAGCTTTGGCGGAAACACCGGGGAGCTGTTTTTT.

A few counts support this clonotype. J is TRBJ2-1 and V is TRBV7-2, with 8 positions matching TRBD2. V shed 5 bases and J 10 bases; nucleotides not matched to a gene: 13. CDR1 and CDR2 (germline): SGHTA, FQGNSA. The CDR3 length is 15 residues. This chain's CDR3 is CASSRPGLDLREQFF. CDR3 DNA sequence: TGTGCCAGCAGCCGTCCGGGACTAGATTTGAGAGAGCAGTTCTTC.

The chain is built from TRBV5-1 and TRBJ2-1, with 7 bases fitting TRBD2. The CDR3 spans 15 residues. V trimming: 2 bases; J trimming: 2 bases; junction bases outside the gene matches: 4. From germline, CDR1 is SGHRS and CDR2 YFSETQ. The CDR3 coding sequence is TGCGCCAGCAGCTTCGGGGGGAGAGCCTACAATGAGCAGTTCTTC. Its protein is CASSFGGRAYNEQFF.

The chain has TRBV3-1 and TRBJ2-3; tentative D call: TRBD2 (6 bases). The CDR3 has 15 residues. With 1 base removed from V and 1 base from J, the gap between germline ends came to 9 bases. The germline V gene encodes CDR1 LGHDT and CDR2 YNNKEL (reference sequence). CDR3 DNA: TGTGCCAGCAGCCAAGGTTCTAGCGGCACAGATACGCAGTATTTT. It is translated as CASSQGSSGTDTQYF.

The CDR3 nucleotides read TGTGCCAGCAGCCAAGGTGGGAGCACCTATGGCTACACCTTC. Translation: CASSQGGSTYGYTF. The chain recombines TRBV3-1 with TRBJ1-2, with D uncertain. Germline V lookup: CDR1 LGHDT, CDR2 YNNKEL (reference sequence). Trimming shortened V by 1 base and J by 4 bases, and 10 bases separated the two germline ends. The CDR3 extends over 14 amino acids.

The rearrangement joins TRBV5-4 to TRBJ1-6; 10 nucleotides line up with TRBD1. The CDR3 runs 14 residues. Unmatched junction bases numbered 5, after V lost 5 bases and J lost 9 bases. CDR1 and CDR2 from the germline V gene are SGHNT and YYREEE (reference sequence). Written as DNA, the CDR3 is TGTGCCAGCAGTTCGGGACAGGGGACTTCACCCCTCCACTTT. Residues: CASSSGQGTSPLHF.

This clonotype has more than one count but fewer than ten. The chain has TRBV24-1 and TRBJ2-5; 14 bases map to TRBD2. The trim removed 3 bases at V and 5 bases at J, leaving 13 bases unmatched. Germline CDR1 and CDR2: KGHDR and SFDVKD. The CDR3 sequence is 19 residues long. The CDR3 DNA reads as TGTGCCACCAGTGATGGGGGACTAGCGGGAGCTCCACACTGGGAGACCCAGTACTTC. Its protein product is CATSDGGLAGAPHWETQYF.